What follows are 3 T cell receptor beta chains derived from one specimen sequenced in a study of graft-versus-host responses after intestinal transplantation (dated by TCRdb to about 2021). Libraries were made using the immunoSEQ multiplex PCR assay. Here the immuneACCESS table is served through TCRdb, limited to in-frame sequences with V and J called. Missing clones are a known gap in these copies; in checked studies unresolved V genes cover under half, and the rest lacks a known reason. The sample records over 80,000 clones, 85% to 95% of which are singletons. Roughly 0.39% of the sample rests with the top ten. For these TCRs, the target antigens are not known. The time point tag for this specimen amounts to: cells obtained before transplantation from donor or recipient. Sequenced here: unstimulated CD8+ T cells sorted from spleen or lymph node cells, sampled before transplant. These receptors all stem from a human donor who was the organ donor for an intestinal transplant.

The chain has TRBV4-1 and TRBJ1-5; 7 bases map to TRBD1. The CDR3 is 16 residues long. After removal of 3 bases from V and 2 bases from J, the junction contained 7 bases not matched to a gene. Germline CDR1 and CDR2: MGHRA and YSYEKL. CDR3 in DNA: TGCGCCAGCAGCCATAGACTCACAGGGGGCAATCAGCCCCAGCATTTT. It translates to CASSHRLTGGNQPQHF.

The CDR3 is CASSWGGVYEQYF. CDR3 nucleotide sequence: TGTGCCAGCAGCTGGGGGGGGGTCTACGAGCAGTACTTC. The V and J genes are TRBV28 and TRBJ2-7; 7 positions match TRBD2. J gave up 3 bases and V 6 bases, and 5 bases lay outside the gene matches. CDR3 length equals 13 residues. The germline V gene encodes CDR1 MDHEN and CDR2 SYDVKM.

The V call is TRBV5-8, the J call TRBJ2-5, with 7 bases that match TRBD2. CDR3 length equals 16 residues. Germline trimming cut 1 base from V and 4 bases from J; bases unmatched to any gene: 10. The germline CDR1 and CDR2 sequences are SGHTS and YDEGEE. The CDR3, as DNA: TGTGCCAGCAGCTTGTATTTCGGGGGGACTCCAGAGACCCAGTACTTC. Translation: CASSLYFGGTPETQYF. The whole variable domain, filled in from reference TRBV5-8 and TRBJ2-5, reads EAGVTQSPTHLIKTRGQQATLRCSPISGHTSVYWYQQALGLGLQFLLWYDEGEERNRGNFPPRFSGRQFPNYSSELNVNALELEDSALYLCASSLYFGGTPETQYFGPGTRLLVL.